What follows describes a single T cell receptor beta chain. The antigen is unknown. The table came from immunoSEQ multiplex PCR; TCRdb's copy has only in-frame clones and leaves some out. The sample contains about 94,000 clones, around nine tenths of which appear only once. The sample comes from a study of OX40 agonist ivuxolimab in advanced cancers. For the study at large: An anti-OX40 (CD134) antibody with agonistic activity, ivuxolimab, was administered to patients. Intravenous ivuxolimab was administered to patients every 2 weeks at 0.01 to 10 mg/kg. Findings and limits, study-wide: In the 0.1-3.0 mg/kg groups, partial responders showed among the lowest expansion. Normalized T-cell clonal expansion was also low in a subset of nonresponders.

Germline lookup yields CDR1 KGHSY and CDR2 FQNENV. V gave up 0 bases and J gave up 8 bases, with 4 bases separating them. The CDR3 has 11 residues. The V call is TRBV16, the J call TRBJ1-2, with D uncertain. The clonotype originates from an adult with an advanced solid tumor such as melanoma, head and neck, liver or kidney cancer. The sample here was CD4+ or CD8+ T cells sorted from blood, taken in a trial of the OX40 agonist ivuxolimab. CDR3: CASSQSKGYTF. The CDR3 nucleotides are TGTGCCAGCAGCCAATCTAAAGGCTACACCTTC.